This is a list of T cell receptor beta chains from one sample in a study of blood T cell repertoires in COVID-19. The assay was immunoSEQ multiplex PCR, and TCRdb's table has in-frame clones only and misses some. This table holds under 200,000 clones, roughly 80% found once. Sequencing was performed on peripheral blood. All receptors derive from an elderly woman with acute or convalescent COVID-19. CDR3s leave out the opening cysteine and the closing phenylalanine or tryptophan. Fields, in order: D gene, V gene, J gene, CDR3 protein. The D gene is left open where the match is weak.

D: TRBD2; V: TRBV6-2/TRBV6-3; J: TRBJ2-3; CDR3: ASSYVSSGNTDTQY
D: TRBD2; V: TRBV9; J: TRBJ2-1; CDR3: ASSIGTSGIDEQF
D: TRBD2; V: TRBV10-1; J: TRBJ2-7; CDR3: ASSESFSGRNEQY
D: .; V: TRBV9; J: TRBJ1-3; CDR3: ASTPGGRGGNTIY
D: .; V: TRBV14; J: TRBJ2-1; CDR3: ASSRRVVHEQF
D: TRBD1; V: TRBV7-9; J: TRBJ2-7; CDR3: TSAGGQGVYEQY
D: .; V: TRBV5-1; J: TRBJ2-6; CDR3: ASSLGPTSGANVLT
D: TRBD2; V: TRBV4-3; J: TRBJ2-3; CDR3: ASSQVRTSSDTQY
D: .; V: TRBV19; J: TRBJ1-1; CDR3: ASSAETTGYDTEAF
D: TRBD1; V: TRBV7-2; J: TRBJ1-2; CDR3: ASSSGQNYGYT
D: TRBD1; V: TRBV11-2; J: TRBJ1-3; CDR3: ASSGQGGPFSGNTIY
D: .; V: TRBV18; J: TRBJ1-1; CDR3: ASSRDGGNTEAF
D: .; V: TRBV6-1; J: TRBJ2-6; CDR3: ASSEWTAYSGANVLT
D: .; V: TRBV6-4; J: TRBJ2-5; CDR3: ASSGGLGETQY
D: TRBD1; V: TRBV5-1; J: TRBJ1-2; CDR3: ASSLMLTGQSYGYT
D: .; V: TRBV3-1/TRBV3-2; J: TRBJ1-5; CDR3: ASSQDLPQPQH
D: TRBD2; V: TRBV5-6; J: TRBJ2-7; CDR3: ASSLEGGRVYEQY
D: .; V: TRBV7-2; J: TRBJ2-1; CDR3: ASSPLGGYNEQF
D: .; V: TRBV29-1; J: TRBJ1-5; CDR3: SVAREQGQPQH
D: TRBD1; V: TRBV19; J: TRBJ2-7; CDR3: ASKYGTGNTYEQY
D: .; V: TRBV11-1; J: TRBJ2-1; CDR3: ASSRPAGYNEQF
D: TRBD1; V: TRBV7-2; J: TRBJ1-1; CDR3: ASSLSRDRVREAF
D: TRBD1; V: TRBV25-1; J: TRBJ2-2; CDR3: ASSRSGTVNTGELF
D: TRBD1; V: TRBV7-2; J: TRBJ1-2; CDR3: ASSILPGLDRGRIYGYT
D: TRBD2; V: TRBV6-5; J: TRBJ2-1; CDR3: ASRGGGYNEQF
D: .; V: TRBV27; J: TRBJ2-7; CDR3: ASSLSRGSSYEQY
D: .; V: TRBV10-1; J: TRBJ2-7; CDR3: ASSEARSYEQY
D: TRBD2; V: TRBV5-1; J: TRBJ2-5; CDR3: ASSLLAGAEETQY
D: TRBD2; V: TRBV27; J: TRBJ2-7; CDR3: ASSLTSGIWWEQY
D: TRBD2; V: TRBV20-1; J: TRBJ2-5; CDR3: SASRASGQETQY
D: .; V: TRBV20-1; J: TRBJ2-1; CDR3: SASLADEQF
D: .; V: TRBV5-1; J: TRBJ1-1; CDR3: ASSLGTGWVPEAF
D: .; V: TRBV6-2/TRBV6-3; J: TRBJ1-5; CDR3: ASSPSGSSNQPQH
D: .; V: TRBV7-8; J: TRBJ2-7; CDR3: ASSLTTAYEQY
D: .; V: TRBV10-3; J: TRBJ1-4; CDR3: AISPGGASEKLF
D: TRBD1; V: TRBV5-1; J: TRBJ1-5; CDR3: ASSSTGGDQPQH
D: TRBD1; V: TRBV10-1; J: TRBJ2-2; CDR3: ASTGQGNGELF
D: TRBD1; V: TRBV24-1; J: TRBJ1-2; CDR3: ATSERTGSGYT
D: .; V: TRBV7-2; J: TRBJ1-2; CDR3: ASSHQSGGIGYT
D: .; V: TRBV29-1; J: TRBJ1-5; CDR3: SATGGGNQPQH
D: TRBD1; V: TRBV7-2; J: TRBJ1-2; CDR3: ASSRTGDGYT
D: .; V: TRBV7-9; J: TRBJ1-6; CDR3: ASSLVHTNNSPLH
D: .; V: TRBV20-1; J: TRBJ1-1; CDR3: SESSNTEAF
D: .; V: TRBV2; J: TRBJ1-6; CDR3: ASTREGSTSPLH
D: TRBD1; V: TRBV7-2; J: TRBJ2-7; CDR3: ASSLGQGAQYEQY
D: .; V: TRBV6-1; J: TRBJ2-1; CDR3: ASSESLGEQF
D: .; V: TRBV19; J: TRBJ1-1; CDR3: ASSRVSTEAF
D: .; V: TRBV7-2; J: TRBJ1-2; CDR3: ASSLGWEPGYT
D: TRBD1; V: TRBV7-7; J: TRBJ2-5; CDR3: ASSFYATGFQETQY
D: TRBD1; V: TRBV18; J: TRBJ1-6; CDR3: ASSKRGTAGGSSYNSPLH
D: TRBD1; V: TRBV25-1; J: TRBJ1-2; CDR3: ASRGRDRDLGYT
D: TRBD1; V: TRBV7-6; J: TRBJ1-2; CDR3: ASSPGTGYGYT
D: TRBD1; V: TRBV12-3/TRBV12-4; J: TRBJ2-5; CDR3: ASTDRGEETQY
D: .; V: TRBV2; J: TRBJ2-7; CDR3: ASSPGAATSLFEQY
D: .; V: TRBV5-5; J: TRBJ1-3; CDR3: ASSLEVRRNTIY
D: .; V: TRBV4-2; J: TRBJ2-2; CDR3: ASSQEVRGALPGELF
D: .; V: TRBV2; J: TRBJ1-5; CDR3: ATHEYGHPSH
D: .; V: TRBV14; J: TRBJ2-1; CDR3: ASSQEGFVDEQF
D: .; V: TRBV12-5; J: TRBJ1-3; CDR3: ANSQGPYSGNTIY